Given below is one T cell receptor (beta chain) in context. The antigen remains unidentified. The data were taken from a study of CD8+ T cells in alopecia areata. Whole-study findings and limits: Scalp sequencing captures resident alphabeta T cells of normal skin too. Normal scalp had lower clonality than lesional scalp, with alopecia totalis/universalis lesions showing this most strongly.

TCR sequencing used cDNA made by reverse transcription of extracted RNA. Produced via immunoSEQ multiplex PCR; TCRdb's table is partial and in-frame only. In the table there are 150,000 to 200,000 clones, under 80% of which are singletons. Treatment noted: oral pan-JAK inhibitor, 5-10 mg twice daily. Deletions cut 3 bases from V and 7 bases from J, with 15 bases between. Germline lookup yields CDR1 SQVTM and CDR2 ANQGSEA. The CDR3 runs to 13 residues. The clonotype originates from a human donor with alopecia areata. The V call is TRBV29-1, the J call TRBJ1-2; perhaps TRBD1 as D (5 bases). The material was CD4+ T cells sorted from blood, obtained at roughly week 49, from a patient treated with tofacitinib. In DNA, the CDR3 is TGCAGCGTTGATCGGGACGCTTCGGGTGGCTACACCTTC. This translates into CSVDRDASGGYTF. Drawing the rest from reference TRBV29-1 and TRBJ1-2, the complete variable domain is SAVISQKPSRDICQRGTSLTIQCQVDSQVTMMFWYRQQPGQSLTLIATANQGSEATYESGFVIDKFPISRPNLTFSTLTVSNMSPEDSSIYLCSVDRDASGGYTFGSGTRLTVV.